The clone carrying this T cell receptor (beta chain) was seen a few times. The entry originates in a study of T-cell memory formation after mild COVID-19. Via MiXCR, TCRdb re-called the 5' RACE reads, giving one row per CDR3 protein. The table has roughly 300,000 distinct CDR3 sequences, around 13% seen once. The V end was cut by 6 bases, the J end by 5 bases, with 15 bases between. The CDR3 sequence is 13 residues long. Germline V gene lookup returns CDR1 DFQATT and CDR2 SNEGSKA (reference sequence). The sequenced sample consisted of PBMCs or a T cell subset sorted from them (not recorded which). The J gene is TRBJ2-3, the V gene TRBV20-1; D perhaps matches TRBD2 (5 bases). The clonotype originates from a man younger than 35 who had mild COVID-19 (a few samples of this study predate the infection). Cell type and time point are not known. CDR3 coding DNA: TGCAGTGCCGGACTGCCTCGGGGAGATACGCAGTATTTT. This codes for CSAGLPRGDTQYF.